The present T cell receptor (beta chain) was sequenced within a study of T cells after yellow fever vaccination. Looking at the study overall: Fractions of low cell number were prepared using SMART-Seq v4 Ultra Low Input.

Germline V gives CDR1 SGHKS, CDR2 YYEKEE (reference sequence). V lost 3 bases to trimming and J lost 0 bases; unmatched junction nucleotides: 7. This CDR3 spans 16 amino acids. Universal primer sites and UMIs were introduced during 5'RACE template-switching synthesis of TCR cDNA. Each CDR3 protein gets one entry after TCRdb re-called the 5' RACE reads with MiXCR. Among about 400,000 distinct CDR3 sequences listed, around 6.4% were seen once. Study findings and constraints: Reappearing after the booster were most of the clones from primary vaccination (around 95% CD4, approximately 88% CD8).

Comments on this clonotype: Its specificity is not known.

The J gene is TRBJ1-1, the V gene TRBV5-5, with TRBD1 matching 8 bases. The receptor was derived from a man aged 30 to 45 who received the YFV17D yellow fever vaccine. Here the sequenced sample was PBMCs, taken 5 days after the yellow fever booster vaccination. CDR3 coding DNA: TGTGCCAGCAGCTATTGGACAGGGCGGCTGAACACTGAAGCTTTCTTT. It translates to CASSYWTGRLNTEAFF.